This T cell receptor beta chain was documented in a study of T cell repertoires in ileal Crohn's disease. General study results and limits: All patients with clonality above 26.8% had endoscopic recurrence.

TCRdb keeps only in-frame clones here, not all; method: immunoSEQ multiplex PCR. This table has roughly 2,000 clones, roughly 90% appearing once. This CDR3 is 13 amino acids long. The V segment lost 2 bases and the J segment 4 bases; nucleotides outside the gene matches: 2. Germline V lookup: CDR1 SNHLY, CDR2 FYNNEI. As regards this clone: Antigen unknown.

This sequence joins TRBV2 and TRBJ2-7, with 7 positions matching TRBD1. Input material: ileal tissue. The receptor comes from an adult with Crohn's disease. This chain's CDR3 is CASSESRGYEQYF. CDR3 DNA: TGTGCCAGCAGTGAATCCAGGGGGTACGAGCAGTACTTC.